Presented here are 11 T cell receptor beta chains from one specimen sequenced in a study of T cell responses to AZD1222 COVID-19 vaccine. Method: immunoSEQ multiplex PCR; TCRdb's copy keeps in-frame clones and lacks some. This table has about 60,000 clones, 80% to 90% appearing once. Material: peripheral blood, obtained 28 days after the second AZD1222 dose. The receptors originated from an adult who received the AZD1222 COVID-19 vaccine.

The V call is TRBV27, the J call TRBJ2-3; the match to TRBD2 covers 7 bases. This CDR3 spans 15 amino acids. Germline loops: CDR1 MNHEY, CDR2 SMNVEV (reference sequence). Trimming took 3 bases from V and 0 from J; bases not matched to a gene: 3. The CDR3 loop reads CASSLLAASTDTQYF. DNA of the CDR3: TGTGCCAGCAGTTTGCTAGCGGCTAGCACAGATACGCAGTATTTT.

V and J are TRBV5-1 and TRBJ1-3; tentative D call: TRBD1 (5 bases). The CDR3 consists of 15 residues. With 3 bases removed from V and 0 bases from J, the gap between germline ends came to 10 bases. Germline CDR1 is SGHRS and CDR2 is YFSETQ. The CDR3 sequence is CASSSQGVSGNTIYF. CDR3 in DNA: TGCGCCAGCAGCTCTCAGGGTGTCTCTGGAAACACCATATATTTT. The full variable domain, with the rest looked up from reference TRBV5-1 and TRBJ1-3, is KAGVTQTPRYLIKTRGQQVTLSCSPISGHRSVSWYQQTPGQGLQFLFEYFSETQRNKGNFPGRFSGRQFSNSRSEMNVSTLELGDSALYLCASSSQGVSGNTIYFGEGSWLTVV.

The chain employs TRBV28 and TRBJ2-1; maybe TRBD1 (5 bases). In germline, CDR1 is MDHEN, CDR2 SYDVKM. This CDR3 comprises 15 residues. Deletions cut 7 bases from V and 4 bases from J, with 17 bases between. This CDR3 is CASTFGRVVYNEQFF. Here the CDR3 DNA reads TGTGCCAGCACTTTTGGCAGGGTAGTGTACAATGAGCAGTTCTTC.

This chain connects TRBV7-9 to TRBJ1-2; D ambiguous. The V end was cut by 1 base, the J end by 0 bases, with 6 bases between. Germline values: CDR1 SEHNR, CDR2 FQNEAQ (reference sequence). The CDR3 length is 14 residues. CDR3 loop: CASSLVGANYGYTF. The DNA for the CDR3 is TGTGCCAGCAGCTTAGTTGGGGCTAACTATGGCTACACCTTC.

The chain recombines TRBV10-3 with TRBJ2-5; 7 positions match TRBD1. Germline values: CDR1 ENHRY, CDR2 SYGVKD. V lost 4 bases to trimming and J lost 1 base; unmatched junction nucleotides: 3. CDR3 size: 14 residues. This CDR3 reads CAISVGDSQETQYF. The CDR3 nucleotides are TGTGCCATCAGTGTAGGGGACAGCCAAGAGACCCAGTACTTC.

The CDR3 loop reads CATSRPSNEQFF. CDR3 coding DNA: TGTGCCACCAGCAGACCTTCCAATGAGCAGTTCTTC. The gene calls are TRBV15 and TRBJ2-1; D is undetermined. This CDR3 has 12 residues. Germline CDR1 and CDR2: LNHNV and YYDKDF (reference sequence). The V gene lost 2 bases and the J gene lost 6 bases, with 5 bases spanning the gap.

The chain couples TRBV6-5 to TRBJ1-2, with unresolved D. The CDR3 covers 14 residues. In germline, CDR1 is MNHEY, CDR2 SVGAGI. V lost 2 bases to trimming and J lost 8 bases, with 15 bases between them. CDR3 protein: CASSYGALSGGYTF. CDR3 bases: TGTGCCAGCAGTTACGGAGCCCTCTCGGGAGGCTACACCTTC.

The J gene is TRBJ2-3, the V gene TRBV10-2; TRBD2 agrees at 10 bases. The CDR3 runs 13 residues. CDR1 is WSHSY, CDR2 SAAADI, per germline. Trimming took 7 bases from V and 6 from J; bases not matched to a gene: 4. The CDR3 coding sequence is TGCGCCAGCAAGACTAGCGGGTCTGATACGCAGTATTTT. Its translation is CASKTSGSDTQYF.

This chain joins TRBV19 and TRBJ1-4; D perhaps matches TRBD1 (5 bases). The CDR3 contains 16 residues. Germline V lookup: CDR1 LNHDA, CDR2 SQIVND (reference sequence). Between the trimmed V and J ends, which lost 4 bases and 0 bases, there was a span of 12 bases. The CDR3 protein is CASSTLDRTTNEKLFF. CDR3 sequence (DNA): TGTGCCAGTAGTACCCTCGACAGAACAACTAATGAAAAACTGTTTTTT.

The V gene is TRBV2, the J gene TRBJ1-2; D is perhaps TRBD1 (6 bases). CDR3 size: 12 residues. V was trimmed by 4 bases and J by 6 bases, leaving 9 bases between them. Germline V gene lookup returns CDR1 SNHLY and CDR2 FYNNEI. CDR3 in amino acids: CASSAGVDGYTF. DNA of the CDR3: TGTGCCAGCAGTGCAGGGGTGGATGGCTACACCTTC.

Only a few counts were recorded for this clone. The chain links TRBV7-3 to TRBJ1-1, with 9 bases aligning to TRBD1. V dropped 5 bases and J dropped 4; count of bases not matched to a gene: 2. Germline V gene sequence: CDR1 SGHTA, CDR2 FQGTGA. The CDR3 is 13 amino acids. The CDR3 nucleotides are TGTGCCAGCAGCCAGACAGGGGGCACTGAAGCTTTCTTT. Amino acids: CASSQTGGTEAFF.